The 8 T cell receptor beta chains below were found in one sample sequenced in a study of graft-versus-host responses after intestinal transplantation. Antigens for these TCRs are unknown. This table comes from immunoSEQ multiplex PCR, and its TCRdb copy is limited to in-frame clones, with some not included. The sample lists roughly 75,000 clones; 91% were seen once. The sample consisted of unstimulated CD4+ T cells sorted from spleen or lymph node cells, taken before intestinal transplant. All receptors come from a human donor who received an intestinal transplant.

This chain connects TRBV7-2 to TRBJ1-6; maybe TRBD1 (5 bases). This CDR3 contains 15 residues. The germline V and J ends were trimmed by 1 base and 9 bases, with 13 bases remaining between them. Per the germline V gene, CDR1 is SGHTA and CDR2 is FQGNSA. DNA for the CDR3: TGTGCCAGCAGCTTAGGTTCAGGGCTGAGTTCACCCCTCCACTTT. This sequence encodes CASSLGSGLSSPLHF.

This chain links TRBV6-1 with TRBJ1-1; TRBD1 matches 7 bases. Germline V gene lookup returns CDR1 MNHNS and CDR2 SASEGT. The CDR3 is 15 amino acids. V gave up 1 base and J gave up 5 bases; unmatched junction bases: 7. The CDR3 spells CASSEVWQTGTEAFF. CDR3 nucleotide sequence: TGTGCCAGCAGTGAAGTTTGGCAGACAGGGACTGAAGCTTTCTTT.

V gene TRBV4-3 combines with J gene TRBJ2-2, with 12 bases lining up with TRBD2. The CDR3 has 18 residues. Unmatched junction bases numbered 11, after V lost 0 bases and J lost 9 bases. Per the germline V gene, CDR1 is LGHNA and CDR2 is YSLEER. The CDR3 DNA follows: TGCGCCAGCAGCCAAGACCTGGTGGCTAGCGGGGGGGCTTGGGAGCTGTTTTTT. Protein: CASSQDLVASGGAWELFF.

The rearrangement links TRBV7-2 to TRBJ1-5; D unresolved. The CDR3 runs to 16 residues. V lost 0 bases, J lost 2 bases, and 11 bases lay in between. Germline CDR1 and CDR2: SGHTA and FQGNSA. For the CDR3, the DNA is TGTGCCAGCAGCTTAGCGTCCGGGTTTGGCAATCAGCCCCAGCATTTT. Translation gives CASSLASGFGNQPQHF.

The V gene is TRBV18, the J gene TRBJ2-2, with 7 nucleotides matching TRBD2. The CDR3 length is 16 residues. With V trimmed by 2 bases and J by 2 bases, 5 bases remained unmatched. Germline V CDR1 and CDR2: KGHSH, LQKENI. The CDR3 is CASSPYAGDNTGELFF. As DNA, the CDR3 is TGTGCCAGCTCACCATATGCGGGGGACAACACCGGGGAGCTGTTTTTT.

This chain connects TRBV19 to TRBJ2-7, with 10 bases identical to TRBD1. Germline assignment: CDR1 LNHDA and CDR2 SQIVND (reference sequence). The CDR3 loop spans 15 amino acids. V dropped 4 bases and J dropped 2; count of bases not matched to a gene: 5. CDR3 in DNA: TGTGCCAGTAGTAAGGACGGGACAGGGGCCTACGAGCAGTACTTC. Translating it yields CASSKDGTGAYEQYF.

The chain joins TRBV18 to TRBJ1-1; no clear D gene. Germline values: CDR1 KGHSH, CDR2 LQKENI. This CDR3 contains 15 residues. Trimming removed 3 bases at V and 1 base at J, with 12 bases between. The CDR3: CASSPLEGKNTEAFF. The CDR3 DNA sequence: TGTGCCAGCTCACCCCTGGAGGGCAAGAACACTGAAGCTTTCTTT.

The genes are TRBV25-1 and TRBJ2-1, with a possible D match to TRBD1 (6 bases). The CDR3 contains 14 residues. The V gene's germline CDR1 is MGHDK and CDR2 SYGVNS. With 6 bases removed from V and 3 bases from J, the gap between germline ends came to 12 bases. CDR3 in DNA: TGTGCCAGCAGCTCACTACAGGGCTACAATGAGCAGTTCTTC. It specifies CASSSLQGYNEQFF.